The 11 T cell receptor beta chains given below trace back to one sample, sequenced in a study of ipilimumab plus nivolumab after autologous stem cell transplantation. TCRdb keeps only in-frame clones here, not all; method: immunoSEQ multiplex PCR. The sample records about 10,000 clones, approximately 74% being singletons. Sequencing was performed on PBMCs, taken in a trial of ipilimumab plus nivolumab as post-transplant consolidation. These receptors came from a female donor with multiple myeloma.

This sequence joins TRBV7-9 and TRBJ1-5; D is unclear. Germline assignment: CDR1 SEHNR and CDR2 FQNEAQ (reference sequence). Trimming cost V 6 bases and J 6 bases, with 9 bases left between them. The CDR3 runs to 12 residues. CDR3 region: CASSPSGQPQHF. The CDR3 DNA sequence: TGTGCCAGCAGTCCAAGCGGTCAGCCCCAGCATTTT.

The V gene is TRBV11-2, the J gene TRBJ1-2; D not resolved. This CDR3 is 13 amino acids long. Trimming removed 2 bases at V and 7 bases at J, with 11 bases between. The germline V gene has CDR1 SGHAT and CDR2 FQNNGV. In DNA form, the CDR3 reads TGTGCCAGCAGCTTAATTTCGCAGAGTGGCTACACCTTC. Its protein is CASSLISQSGYTF. Using reference TRBV11-2 and TRBJ1-2 for the parts outside the CDR3, the full variable domain is EAGVAQSPRYKIIEKRQSVAFWCNPISGHATLYWYQQILGQGPKLLIQFQNNGVVDDSQLPKDRFSAERLKGVDSTLKIQPAKLEDSAVYLCASSLISQSGYTFGSGTRLTVV.

The genes are TRBV7-3 and TRBJ2-3; maybe TRBD1 (6 bases). V dropped 9 bases and J dropped 1 base, with 8 bases sitting between them. This CDR3 has 12 residues. Germline V gene lookup returns CDR1 SGHTA and CDR2 FQGTGA. CDR3 sequence reads: CASSGGTDTQYF. For the CDR3, the DNA is TGTGCCAGTTCAGGGGGCACAGATACGCAGTATTTT.

V gene TRBV19 combines with J gene TRBJ2-7; tentatively, D is TRBD1 (5 bases). The V gene lost 3 bases and the J gene lost 3 bases, with 12 bases spanning the gap. CDR3 size: 14 residues. Germline values: CDR1 LNHDA, CDR2 SQIVND (reference sequence). The CDR3 nucleotides read TGTGCCAGTAGTATTACCCCGCAGGGCTACGAGCAGTACTTC. Translation gives CASSITPQGYEQYF.

The chain uses TRBV6-5 and TRBJ2-7; TRBD2 might be the D (5 bases). V was pared by 7 bases and J by 2 bases, with 15 bases between. Germline CDR1 is MNHEY and CDR2 is SVGAGI. The CDR3 consists of 14 residues. The CDR3 bases are TGTGCCAGCACCCAGGACGGGGTACCCTACGAGCAGTACTTC. Amino acid sequence: CASTQDGVPYEQYF.

The J gene is TRBJ1-3, the V gene TRBV7-9; 8 bases align to TRBD1. Germline V gene lookup returns CDR1 SEHNR and CDR2 FQNEAQ (reference sequence). The trim removed 5 bases at V and 0 bases at J, leaving 9 bases unmatched. The CDR3 contains 17 residues. The CDR3 bases are TGTGCCAGCAGCCCAGGGACAGGTTGGGGCTCTGGAAACACCATATATTTT. Protein sequence: CASSPGTGWGSGNTIYF.

The chain links TRBV10-3 to TRBJ1-5; 9 bases match TRBD1. The ends lost 4 bases at V and 6 bases at J; junction bases unmatched: 4. Germline V gene data show CDR1 as ENHRY and CDR2 as SYGVKD. This CDR3 has 14 amino acids. The CDR3 DNA reads as TGTGCCATCAGTGGTTGGGACAGGGTTCAGCCCCAGCATTTT. It specifies CAISGWDRVQPQHF.

The rearrangement joins TRBV27 to TRBJ2-1; D possibly corresponds to TRBD2 (6 bases). This CDR3 region has 17 residues. The germline CDR1 and CDR2 sequences are MNHEY and SMNVEV (reference sequence). Between the trimmed V and J ends, which lost 3 bases and 0 bases, there was a span of 15 bases. In DNA, the CDR3 is TGTGCCAGCAGTTTCGTTCGCGGGGATAGCTCCTACAATGAGCAGTTCTTC. Amino acid sequence: CASSFVRGDSSYNEQFF.

This chain joins TRBV28 and TRBJ2-1; D gene ambiguous. Germline assignment: CDR1 MDHEN and CDR2 SYDVKM. The CDR3 is 13 amino acids. V was trimmed by 3 bases and J by 6 bases, leaving 9 bases between them. CDR3 loop: CASSFALGNEQFF. The CDR3 DNA reads as TGTGCCAGCAGTTTTGCCTTAGGCAATGAGCAGTTCTTC.

This clone showed up just once. V usage is TRBV6-6 and J usage is TRBJ2-7, with D maybe TRBD2 (6 bases). V gave up 0 bases and J gave up 2 bases, with 11 bases separating them. CDR3 size: 15 residues. Germline CDR1 and CDR2: MNHNY and SVGAGI (reference sequence). CDR3: CASSYSISGAYEQYF. Here the CDR3 DNA reads TGTGCCAGCAGTTACTCGATTTCGGGGGCCTACGAGCAGTACTTC.

This clone was found a few times. This chain links TRBV5-1 with TRBJ1-2; 10 bases match TRBD1. CDR1 and CDR2 from the germline V gene are SGHRS and YFSETQ. This CDR3 has 13 residues. J was trimmed by 7 bases and V by 4 bases; bases with no gene match: 4. In DNA, the CDR3 is TGCGCCAGCAGCACGGGGACAGGGGTTGGCTACACCTTC. Its protein is CASSTGTGVGYTF.